Given below is one T cell receptor (beta chain) in context. The data derive from a study of cytomegalovirus exposure and HLA in healthy donors. Vbeta (60) and Jbeta (13) primers were used in the PCR. Profiled with immunoSEQ multiplex PCR; TCRdb holds only in-frame clones, not every one. The repertoire consists of about 180,000 clones, with about 78% occurring once and the leading ten covering more than 5%. The CDR3 covers 15 residues. V was clipped by 2 bases and J by 9 bases; unmatched bases: 8. Germline CDR1 and CDR2: MNHEY and SVGAGI. The chain uses TRBV6-5 and TRBJ2-4; 9 bases map to TRBD1. Sequencing used PBMCs. The receptor was derived from a man aged 40-49 years in good health and CMV-seronegative. Here the CDR3 DNA reads TGTGCCAGCAGTTACGTGGACAGGGGAAGCCGCATTCAGTACTTC. This encodes CASSYVDRGSRIQYF.